This T cell receptor beta chain comes out of a study of read filtering for tumor transcriptome and immune sequencing. Broader study findings: This fraction held mixed bone marrow immune cells after CD138-negative sorting.

This clonotype was recorded many times. Its antigen remains unknown. Germline-derived CDR1 and CDR2 are MNHGY and SVAAGI. The CDR3 has 15 residues. Trimming removed 6 bases from V and 0 bases from J, with 15 bases in between. From 300 to 400 ng of RNA, a library with molecular barcoded alpha/delta and beta/gamma adaptors was made. TCRdb called the reads again in MiXCR, with one record for every CDR3 protein. Among 15,000 to 20,000 distinct CDR3 sequences listed, about 20% were seen once. V gene TRBV6-9 combines with J gene TRBJ2-7, with D tentatively TRBD1 (6 bases). Specimen: a population of CD138-negative cells sorted from bone marrow. This sequence was found in a donor at least 40 years old with multiple myeloma. In DNA form, the CDR3 reads TGTGCCAGCAGCAGGGGACGTCCGAACTCCTACGAGCAGTACTTC. Its translation: CASSRGRPNSYEQYF.